A single T cell receptor (beta chain) is shown here with its context. Its antigen is not yet known. No quality values exist for individual bases; no much larger clone is one base distant. Patients with autoimmune disease history or receiving systemic immunosuppression were excluded from the trial. Peripheral blood for TCR sequencing was drawn from every dose cohort at baseline, at cycle 4 day 1 and at cycle 7 day 1. The samples were taken from a phase I, first-in-human, multicenter, open-label dose-escalation trial of ivuxolimab. Adults with locally advanced or metastatic melanoma, renal cell, hepatocellular, or head and neck squamous cell carcinoma were enrolled in the trial. Before TCR sequencing, CD4+ and CD8+ T cells were separately sorted from peripheral blood. Genomic DNA was isolated from the sorted cells so that the TCRbeta CDR3 region could be sequenced. TCRbeta CDR3 regions were sequenced using the immunoSEQ Assay. Here the immuneACCESS table is served through TCRdb, limited to in-frame sequences with V and J called. Missing clones are a known gap in these copies; in checked studies unresolved V genes cover under half, and the rest lacks a known reason. Counted in this sample were roughly 56,000 clones; roughly 81% of them appeared once. Together, the top ten hold less than 5.5% of the sample.

The data are from a study of OX40 agonist ivuxolimab in advanced cancers. Study-level background: Ivuxolimab was a fully human IgG2 agonistic monoclonal antibody targeting the costimulatory receptor OX40 (CD134). Peripheral TCRbeta sequencing aimed to test whether ivuxolimab altered TCR sequence diversity and caused clonal T-cell expansion. Patients were allowed to have had prior anti-PD-1, anti-PD-L1 or anti-CTLA-4 therapy, and 40% of the dose-escalation patients had previously received checkpoint inhibitors. Among the 50 to 55 dose-escalation patients, 19 had hepatocellular carcinoma, 15 or so melanoma, 9 renal cell carcinoma and 9 head and neck cancer. Intravenous ivuxolimab was administered to patients every 2 weeks at six dose levels: 0.01, 0.1, 0.3, 1.5, 3 and 10 mg/kg. The paper describes the monotherapy dose-escalation part (N = 52 patients) of the phase I trial of ivuxolimab. Three dose-escalation patients achieved partial responses, one with hepatocellular carcinoma and two with cutaneous melanoma. The dose-escalation cohort was around 83% male with a mean age of roughly 62 years, ranging from roughly 20 to 80.

The full study reports these points: At doses of 0.1 to 3.0 mg/kg, clonal expansion of both CD4+ and CD8+ T cells in blood was seen between baseline and week 6. In partial responders in the 0.1-3.0 mg/kg groups, normalized peripheral clonal expansion was found to be among the lowest, especially among CD8+ T cells. Low levels of normalized T-cell clonal expansion were also seen in some patients who did not respond. After ivuxolimab, expanded clones were on average more numerous among CD8+ T cells than among CD4+ T cells. The antigen specificity of the clonally expanded peripheral T cells was not determined.

CDR1 is given as SGDLS and CDR2 as YYNGEE, both from the germline V gene. The CDR3 runs 12 amino acids, cysteine and phenylalanine included. The entry retains the CDR3 DNA only, 36 bases that are in frame from base 1. The junction shows trimming of 5 bases on V and 13 bases on J, plus 17 bases between the germline ends. The source was CD4+ or CD8+ T cells sorted from blood, collected in a trial of the OX40 agonist ivuxolimab. The TCR sequence derives from an adult with an advanced solid tumor such as melanoma, head and neck, liver or kidney cancer. This receptor chain uses TRBV9 and TRBJ2-3; confidence is insufficient to name the D gene. The nucleotides read TGTGCCAGCAGTGGACCTGCCGGATTGGAGTATTTT. Its translation reads: CASSGPAGLEYF.